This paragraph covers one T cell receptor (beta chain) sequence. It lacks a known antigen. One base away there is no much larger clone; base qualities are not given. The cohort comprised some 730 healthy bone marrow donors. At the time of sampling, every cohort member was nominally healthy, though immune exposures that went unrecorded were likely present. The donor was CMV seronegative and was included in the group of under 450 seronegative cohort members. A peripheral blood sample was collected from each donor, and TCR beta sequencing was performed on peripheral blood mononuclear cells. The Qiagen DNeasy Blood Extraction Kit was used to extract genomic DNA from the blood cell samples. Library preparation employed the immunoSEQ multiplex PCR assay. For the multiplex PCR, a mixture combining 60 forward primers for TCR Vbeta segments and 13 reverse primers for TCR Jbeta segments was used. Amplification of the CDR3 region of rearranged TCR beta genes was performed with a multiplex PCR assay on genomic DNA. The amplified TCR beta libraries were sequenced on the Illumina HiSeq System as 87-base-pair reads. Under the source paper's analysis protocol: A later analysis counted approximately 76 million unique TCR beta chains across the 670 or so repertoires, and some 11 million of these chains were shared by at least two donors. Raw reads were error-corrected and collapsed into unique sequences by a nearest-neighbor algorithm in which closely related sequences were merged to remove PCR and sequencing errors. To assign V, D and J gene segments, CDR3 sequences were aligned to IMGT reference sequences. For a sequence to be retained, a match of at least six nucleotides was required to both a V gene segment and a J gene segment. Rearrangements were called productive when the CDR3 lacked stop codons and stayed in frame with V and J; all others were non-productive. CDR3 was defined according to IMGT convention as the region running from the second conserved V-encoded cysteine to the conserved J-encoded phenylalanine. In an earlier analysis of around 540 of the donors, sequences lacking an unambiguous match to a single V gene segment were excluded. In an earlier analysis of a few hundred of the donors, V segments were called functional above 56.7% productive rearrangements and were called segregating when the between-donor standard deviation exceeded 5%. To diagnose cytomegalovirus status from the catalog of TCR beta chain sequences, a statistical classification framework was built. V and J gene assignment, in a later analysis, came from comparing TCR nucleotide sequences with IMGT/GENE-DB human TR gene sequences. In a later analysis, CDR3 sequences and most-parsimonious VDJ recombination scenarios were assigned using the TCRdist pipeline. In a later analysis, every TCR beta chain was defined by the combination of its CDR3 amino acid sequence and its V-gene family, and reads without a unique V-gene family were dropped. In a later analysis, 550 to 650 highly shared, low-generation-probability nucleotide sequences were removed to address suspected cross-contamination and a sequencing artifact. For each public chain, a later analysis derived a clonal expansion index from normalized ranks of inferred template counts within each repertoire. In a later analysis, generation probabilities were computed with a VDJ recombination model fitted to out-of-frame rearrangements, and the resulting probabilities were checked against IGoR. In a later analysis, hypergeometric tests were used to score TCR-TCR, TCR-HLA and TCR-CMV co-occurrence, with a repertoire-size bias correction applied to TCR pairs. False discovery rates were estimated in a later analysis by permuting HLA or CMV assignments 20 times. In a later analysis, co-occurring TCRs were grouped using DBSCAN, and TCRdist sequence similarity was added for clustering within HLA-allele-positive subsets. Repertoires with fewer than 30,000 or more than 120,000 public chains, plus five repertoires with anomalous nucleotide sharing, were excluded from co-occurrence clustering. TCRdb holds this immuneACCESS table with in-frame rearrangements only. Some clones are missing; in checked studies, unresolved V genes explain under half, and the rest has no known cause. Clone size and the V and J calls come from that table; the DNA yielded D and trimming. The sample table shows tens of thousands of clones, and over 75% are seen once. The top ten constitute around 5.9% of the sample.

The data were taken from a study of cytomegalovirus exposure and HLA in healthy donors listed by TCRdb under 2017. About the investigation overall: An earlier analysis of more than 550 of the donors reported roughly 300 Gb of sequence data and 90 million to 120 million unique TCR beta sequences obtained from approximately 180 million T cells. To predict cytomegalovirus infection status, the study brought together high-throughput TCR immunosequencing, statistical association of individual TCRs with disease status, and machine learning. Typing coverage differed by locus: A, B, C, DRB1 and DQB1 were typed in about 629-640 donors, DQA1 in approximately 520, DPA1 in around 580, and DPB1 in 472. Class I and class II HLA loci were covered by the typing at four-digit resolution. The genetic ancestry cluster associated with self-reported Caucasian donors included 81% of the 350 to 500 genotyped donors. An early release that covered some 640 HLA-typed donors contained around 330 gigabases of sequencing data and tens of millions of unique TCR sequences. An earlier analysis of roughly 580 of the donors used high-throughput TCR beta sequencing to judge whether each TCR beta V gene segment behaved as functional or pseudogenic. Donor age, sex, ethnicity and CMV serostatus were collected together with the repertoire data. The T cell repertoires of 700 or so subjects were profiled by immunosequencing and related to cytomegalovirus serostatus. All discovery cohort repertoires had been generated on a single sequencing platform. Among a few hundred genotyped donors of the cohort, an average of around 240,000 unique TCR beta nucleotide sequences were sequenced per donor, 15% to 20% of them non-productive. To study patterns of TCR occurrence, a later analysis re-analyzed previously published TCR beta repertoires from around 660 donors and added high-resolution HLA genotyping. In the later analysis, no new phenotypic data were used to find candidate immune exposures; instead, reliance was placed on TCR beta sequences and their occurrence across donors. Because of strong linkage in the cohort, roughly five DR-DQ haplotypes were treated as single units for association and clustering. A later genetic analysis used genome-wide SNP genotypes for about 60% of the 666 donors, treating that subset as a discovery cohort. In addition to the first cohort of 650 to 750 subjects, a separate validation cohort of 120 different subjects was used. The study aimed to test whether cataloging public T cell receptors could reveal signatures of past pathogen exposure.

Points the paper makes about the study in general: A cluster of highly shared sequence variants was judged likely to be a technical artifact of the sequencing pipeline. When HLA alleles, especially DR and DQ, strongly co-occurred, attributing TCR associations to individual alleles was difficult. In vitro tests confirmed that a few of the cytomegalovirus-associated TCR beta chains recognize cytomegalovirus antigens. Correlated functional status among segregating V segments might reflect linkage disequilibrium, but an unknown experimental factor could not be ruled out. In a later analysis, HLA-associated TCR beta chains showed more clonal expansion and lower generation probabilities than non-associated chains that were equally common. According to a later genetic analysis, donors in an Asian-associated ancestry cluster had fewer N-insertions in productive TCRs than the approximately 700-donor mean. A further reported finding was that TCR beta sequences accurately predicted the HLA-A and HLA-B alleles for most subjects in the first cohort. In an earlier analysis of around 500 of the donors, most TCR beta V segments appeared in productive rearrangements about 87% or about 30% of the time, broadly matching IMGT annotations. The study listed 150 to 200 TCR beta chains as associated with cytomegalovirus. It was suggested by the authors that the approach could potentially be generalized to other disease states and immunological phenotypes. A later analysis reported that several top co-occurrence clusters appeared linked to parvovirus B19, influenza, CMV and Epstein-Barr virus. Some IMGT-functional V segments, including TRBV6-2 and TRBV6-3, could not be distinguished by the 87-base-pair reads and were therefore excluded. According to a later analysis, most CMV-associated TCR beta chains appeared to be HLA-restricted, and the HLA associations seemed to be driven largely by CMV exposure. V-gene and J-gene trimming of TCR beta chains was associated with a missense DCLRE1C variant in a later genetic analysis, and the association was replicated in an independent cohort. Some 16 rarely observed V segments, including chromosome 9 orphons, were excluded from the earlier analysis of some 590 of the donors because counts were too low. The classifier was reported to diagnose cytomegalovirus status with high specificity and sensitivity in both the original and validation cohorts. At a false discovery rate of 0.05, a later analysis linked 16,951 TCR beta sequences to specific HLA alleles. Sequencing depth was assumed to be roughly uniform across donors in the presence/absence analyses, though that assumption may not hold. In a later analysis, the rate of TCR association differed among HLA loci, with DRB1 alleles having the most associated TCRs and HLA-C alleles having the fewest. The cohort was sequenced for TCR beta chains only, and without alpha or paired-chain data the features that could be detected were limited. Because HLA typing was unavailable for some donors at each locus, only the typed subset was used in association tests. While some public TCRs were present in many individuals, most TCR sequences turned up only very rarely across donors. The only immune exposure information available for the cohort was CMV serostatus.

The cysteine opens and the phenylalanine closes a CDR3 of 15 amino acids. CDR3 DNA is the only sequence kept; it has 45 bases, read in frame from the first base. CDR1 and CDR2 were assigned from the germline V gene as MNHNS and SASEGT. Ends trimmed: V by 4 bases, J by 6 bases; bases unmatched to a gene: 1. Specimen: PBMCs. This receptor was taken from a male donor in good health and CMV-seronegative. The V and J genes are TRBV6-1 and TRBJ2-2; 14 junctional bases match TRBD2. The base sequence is TGTGCCAGCAGTGGACTAGCGGGGGGGCCCGGGGAGCTGTTTTTT. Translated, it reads CASSGLAGGPGELFF.